This entry concerns a single T cell receptor beta chain. The entry originates in a study of PD-L1 blockade in urothelial cancer. As for the study in general: The study started patients on atezolizumab at some point between 2013 and 2014, giving 1,200 mg intravenously every 3 weeks. About 90% of the roughly 29 patients were males with bladder-origin urothelial cancer. Typically, measured as a median, blood samples had over 120,000 T cells.

Profiling relied on immunoSEQ multiplex PCR, and the TCRdb table lists in-frame clones only, not all of them. The top ten hold about 2% of the sample, which has around 53,000 clones, 70% to 90% seen once. Documented time point: peripheral blood 6 weeks after treatment start. Sample numbers ranged from 1 to 8 per patient, encompassing pretreatment and on-treatment collections. The CDR3 runs to 15 residues. Germline CDR1 reads KGHSY; CDR2 reads FQNENV. The germline V and J ends were trimmed by 1 base and 0 bases, with 8 bases remaining between them. The rearrangement uses TRBV16 and TRBJ2-3; a weak D match, TRBD1 (5 bases). This clonotype was sampled from a man aged 45-65 years with urothelial cancer. The input for sequencing was PBMCs, taken around atezolizumab (anti-PD-L1) treatment. CDR3 residues: CASSQYRTSTDTQYF. The CDR3 region has the DNA TGTGCCAGCAGCCAATACAGGACGAGCACAGATACGCAGTATTTT.